The 15 T cell receptor beta chains given below trace back to one sample, sequenced in a study of post-analysis software for immune sequencing data (dated by TCRdb to 2013 to 2016). Results and caveats for the whole study, not just this receptor: Significantly higher frequencies in patients than in controls were found for roughly 5 TRBV segments, including TRBV5-6, TRBV5-1 and TRBV20-1.

Their antigens remain unidentified. The library was prepared using PCR. Sequencing was carried out with an Illumina HiSeq 2500. To reduce PCR and sequencing biases, unique molecular identifiers were incorporated into the TCR beta cDNA libraries. The raw public reads went through TCRdb reprocessing: fastp at Q25, MiXCR clone calling, in-frame beta chains kept. Rows are combined by CDR3 protein, so each entry shows the most common genes and DNA. The sample table records about 820,000 distinct CDR3 sequences; about 57% of these occur just once. 4% to 5.5% of the sample is in the top ten clones. Material for sequencing was blood. The receptors originated from a girl between 5 and 17 years old with multiple sclerosis.

The chain carries TRBV5-1 and TRBJ1-2, with 7 bases that match TRBD1. This CDR3 is 13 amino acids long. Germline V gene data show CDR1 as SGHRS and CDR2 as YFSETQ. V trimming: 3 bases; J trimming: 6 bases; junction bases outside the gene matches: 5. The DNA of the CDR3 is TGCGCCAGCAGCTCCGACAGGGACAATGGCTACACCTTC. Translating gives CASSSDRDNGYTF.

V gene TRBV7-9 combines with J gene TRBJ2-7, with 7 bases lining up with TRBD2. The CDR3 totals 17 residues. Germline CDR1 SEHNR, CDR2 FQNEAQ (reference sequence). The J segment lost 3 bases and the V segment lost 8 bases, leaving 19 bases of the junction unmatched. The CDR3 DNA reads as TGTGCCAGCGGGTGGCCCCCCGGGAGGCCCACTCACTACGAGCAGTACTTC. Translated, it gives CASGWPPGRPTHYEQYF.

The chain is built from TRBV6-5 and TRBJ2-5; D uncertain. The V and J ends lost 0 bases and 5 bases respectively, with 13 bases between them. Per germline, CDR1 MNHEY and CDR2 SVGAGI. The CDR3 totals 15 residues. CDR3 sequence reads: CASSYSIYDPETQYF. The CDR3 coding sequence is TGTGCCAGCAGTTACTCGATATATGACCCGGAGACCCAGTACTTC.

CDR3 sequence (DNA): TGCAGCGTACGTAAAGGACAGGTAAACACTGAAGCTTTCTTT. Protein: CSVRKGQVNTEAFF. This chain links TRBV29-1 with TRBJ1-1, with 7 bases aligning to TRBD1. Germline V CDR1 and CDR2: SQVTM, ANQGSEA. The CDR3 is 14 amino acids. With V trimmed by 6 bases and J by 2 bases, 9 bases remained unmatched. Together with reference TRBV29-1 and TRBJ1-1, the CDR3 gives the full variable domain: SAVISQKPSRDICQRGTSLTIQCQVDSQVTMMFWYRQQPGQSLTLIATANQGSEATYESGFVIDKFPISRPNLTFSTLTVSNMSPEDSSIYLCSVRKGQVNTEAFFGQGTRLTVV.

The gene calls are TRBV15 and TRBJ2-6; D remains unclear. CDR1 is LNHNV, CDR2 YYDKDF, per germline (reference sequence). There are 17 residues in the CDR3. V lost 6 bases, J lost 2 bases, and 17 bases lay in between. DNA for the CDR3: TGTGCCACCAGTCATCCCCCACCAAGGGCTGGGGCCAACGTCCTGACTTTC. It translates to CATSHPPPRAGANVLTF.

The CDR3 reads CASRVAHTETQYF. The DNA of the CDR3 is TGTGCCAGCCGTGTTGCTCACACAGAGACCCAGTACTTC. The chain links TRBV11-2 to TRBJ2-5; D remains unclear. CDR3 length: 13 residues. Looked up from germline, CDR1 is SGHAT and CDR2 is FQNNGV. Between the trimmed V and J ends, which lost 8 bases and 4 bases, there was a span of 14 bases.

This chain joins TRBV5-1 and TRBJ2-3; D is unclear. The germline V and J ends were trimmed by 2 bases and 6 bases, with 13 bases remaining between them. Germline CDR1 and CDR2: SGHRS and YFSETQ. The CDR3 is 14 residues long. The CDR3 nucleotides are TGCGCCAGCAGCTTTGTGGTTGGGCTGGATACGCAGTATTTT. This codes for CASSFVVGLDTQYF. The whole variable domain, remainder taken from reference TRBV5-1 and TRBJ2-3, is KAGVTQTPRYLIKTRGQQVTLSCSPISGHRSVSWYQQTPGQGLQFLFEYFSETQRNKGNFPGRFSGRQFSNSRSEMNVSTLELGDSALYLCASSFVVGLDTQYFGPGTRLTVL.

The chain links TRBV29-1 to TRBJ1-5; D is perhaps TRBD1 (5 bases). The CDR3 extends over 15 amino acids. In germline, CDR1 is SQVTM, CDR2 ANQGSEA. V was trimmed by 4 bases and J by 6 bases, leaving 19 bases between them. Written as DNA, the CDR3 is TGCAGCGTTGCAACGGGGGGTTCGCGCAGTCAGCCCCAGCATTTT. It yields the protein CSVATGGSRSQPQHF.

The V call is TRBV20-1, the J call TRBJ2-1; D call uncertain. The CDR3 loop spans 15 amino acids. Looked up from germline, CDR1 is DFQATT and CDR2 is SNEGSKA (reference sequence). V was shortened by 0 bases and J by 4 bases, with 13 bases between the two germline ends. CDR3 DNA: TGCAGTGCTAGAGATGCCCGGAACTTATACAATGAGCAGTTCTTC. This sequence encodes CSARDARNLYNEQFF.

V is TRBV15 and J is TRBJ2-7; D gene ambiguous. This CDR3 has 13 amino acids. V shed 5 bases and J shed 3 bases, with 11 bases lying between them. The germline V gene encodes CDR1 LNHNV and CDR2 YYDKDF (reference sequence). CDR3 nucleotide sequence: TGTGCCACCAGCTCAAGACGGAGCTACGAGCAGTACTTC. Protein sequence: CATSSRRSYEQYF.

In this sample, this clonotype turned up a few times. The chain uses TRBV7-8 and TRBJ1-2; maybe TRBD1 (5 bases). V dropped 0 bases and J dropped 8 bases, with 13 bases sitting between them. Germline-derived CDR1 and CDR2 are SGHVS and FQNEAQ. This CDR3 has 14 residues. This CDR3 is CASSLAGIYRGYTF. CDR3 in DNA: TGTGCCAGCAGCTTAGCAGGGATCTACAGGGGCTACACCTTC.

This clonotype has more than one count but fewer than ten. J is TRBJ2-5 and V is TRBV7-6, with D maybe TRBD1 (6 bases). Trimming took off 0 bases at V and 5 bases at J, with 19 bases between the two ends. Germline V lookup: CDR1 SGHVS, CDR2 FNYEAQ. The CDR3 sequence is 17 residues long. The CDR3 loop is CASSLAPGHSSGETQYF. The CDR3 DNA sequence: TGTGCCAGCAGCTTAGCGCCGGGACACTCATCCGGGGAGACCCAGTACTTC. The full variable domain, its missing parts supplied by reference TRBV7-6 and TRBJ2-5, is GAGVSQSPRYKVTKRGQDVALRCDPISGHVSLYWYRQALGQGPEFLTYFNYEAQQDKSGLPNDRFSAERPEGSISTLTIQRTEQRDSAMYRCASSLAPGHSSGETQYFGPGTRLLVL.

This clonotype was seen a handful of times. V and J are TRBV5-1 and TRBJ2-7; D unresolved. The ends were cut back, 5 bases at V and 3 bases at J, with 9 bases in the middle. CDR3 length: 12 amino acids. Germline values: CDR1 SGHRS, CDR2 YFSETQ. CDR3 loop: CASRLEGYEQYF. CDR3 nucleotide sequence: TGCGCCAGCAGGTTAGAAGGCTACGAGCAGTACTTC. Using reference TRBV5-1 and TRBJ2-7 for the parts outside the CDR3, the full variable domain is KAGVTQTPRYLIKTRGQQVTLSCSPISGHRSVSWYQQTPGQGLQFLFEYFSETQRNKGNFPGRFSGRQFSNSRSEMNVSTLELGDSALYLCASRLEGYEQYFGPGTRLTVT.

This chain uses TRBV7-7 with TRBJ2-5; 9 bases agree with TRBD1. CDR1 SSHAT and CDR2 FNYEAQ come from the germline V gene (reference sequence). The V gene end was trimmed by 5 bases and the J gene end by 7 bases; junction bases not matched to a gene: 11. The CDR3 spans 15 residues. CDR3 coding DNA: TGTGCCAGCAGCCCGACGGGACAGGGAAAAGGGACCCAGTACTTC. Its translation: CASSPTGQGKGTQYF.

This clonotype was observed a few times. The CDR3 loop is CATSRDNSGRATGTQYF. In nucleotides, the CDR3 is TGTGCCACCAGCAGAGATAACAGCGGGAGGGCCACGGGGACCCAGTACTTC. The chain has TRBV15 and TRBJ2-5, with TRBD2 matching over 10 bases. Per germline, CDR1 LNHNV and CDR2 YYDKDF (reference sequence). J gave up 7 bases and V 0 bases, and 11 bases lay outside the gene matches. The length of the CDR3 is 17 residues.